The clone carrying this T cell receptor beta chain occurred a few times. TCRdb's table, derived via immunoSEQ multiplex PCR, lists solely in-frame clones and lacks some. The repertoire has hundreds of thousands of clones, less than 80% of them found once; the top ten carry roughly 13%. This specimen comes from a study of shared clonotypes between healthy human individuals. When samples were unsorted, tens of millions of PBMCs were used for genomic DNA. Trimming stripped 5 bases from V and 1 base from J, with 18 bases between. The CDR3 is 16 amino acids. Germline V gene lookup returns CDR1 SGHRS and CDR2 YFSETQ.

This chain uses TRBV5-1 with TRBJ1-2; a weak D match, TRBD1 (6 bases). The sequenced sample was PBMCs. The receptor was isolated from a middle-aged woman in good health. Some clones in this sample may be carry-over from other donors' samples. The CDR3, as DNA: TGCGCCAGCAGGCCACCCTCTACAGGGAATAACTATGGCTACACCTTC. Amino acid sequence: CASRPPSTGNNYGYTF.